These T cell receptor beta chains were read from a single sample in a study of vaccination effects on CD4 cells after COVID-19. These receptors have no identified antigens. Assay: immunoSEQ multiplex PCR; the TCRdb copy retains only in-frame clones and omits some. The table includes more than 50,000 clones, roughly 79% detected once. This specimen consisted of CD4+ T cells from PBMCs cultured with HCoV-OC43 spike peptides, obtained after COVID-19 vaccination. These TCRs come from a human donor who received a COVID-19 vaccine. CDR3s include the opening cysteine and the closing phenylalanine or tryptophan. A D gene is named only where the DNA matches it firmly.

d_call	v_call	j_call	cdr3_aa
NA	TRBV20-1	TRBJ1-1	CSARGQAFF
TRBD1	TRBV19	TRBJ2-1	CASSPRGFNEQFF
TRBD2	TRBV24-1	TRBJ2-3	CATSDPRGGSTDTQYF
NA	TRBV6-2/TRBV6-3	TRBJ1-5	CASSGGGGGNQPQHF
TRBD2	TRBV14	TRBJ2-3	CASSPTSGRTNTDTQYF
NA	TRBV5-1	TRBJ1-2	CASSLSGQINGYTF
TRBD1	TRBV2	TRBJ2-5	CASSDGQGKTQYF
NA	TRBV3-1/TRBV3-2	TRBJ1-1	CASSQSQLMNTEAFF
TRBD2	TRBV3-1/TRBV3-2	TRBJ2-3	CASSQRASGRPDTQYF
TRBD1	TRBV12-5	TRBJ1-4	CASGPGDRGVKLFF
NA	TRBV5-4	TRBJ2-2	CASSLAGKNTGELFF
NA	TRBV28	TRBJ2-3	CASAWTINLGDTQYF
TRBD1	TRBV2	TRBJ1-2	CASSEMNTGGYGYTF
TRBD1	TRBV19	TRBJ1-3	CASCITGVGNTIYF
TRBD1	TRBV7-2	TRBJ2-2	CASSSGGPNTGELFF
TRBD2	TRBV5-1	TRBJ2-1	CASSFLASGDNEQFF
NA	TRBV18	TRBJ1-1	CASSPPGLQNTEAFF
NA	TRBV25-1	TRBJ2-5	CASRWGVGETQYF
TRBD2	TRBV5-1	TRBJ2-3	CASSGTSEADTQYF
TRBD2	TRBV9	TRBJ2-1	CASSDKLAGTLHEQFF
NA	TRBV5-1	TRBJ1-4	CASSLAGTGNEKLFF
TRBD2	TRBV7-8	TRBJ2-5	CASSLGLAGGQETQYF
NA	TRBV5-5	TRBJ2-5	CASSPTAGEETQYF
TRBD1	TRBV4-1	TRBJ1-2	CASSTRQGAGYGYTF
NA	TRBV10-1	TRBJ2-2	CASSESTVSGELFF
NA	TRBV19	TRBJ2-5	CASSTPGPLETQYF
NA	TRBV28	TRBJ1-2	CASSLRRVRGYTF
NA	TRBV12-3/TRBV12-4	TRBJ1-2	CASSHRSGYTF
NA	TRBV6-5	TRBJ2-1	CASIRGGAYNEQFF
NA	TRBV19	TRBJ1-1	CASSITQGLEAFF
TRBD1	TRBV7-2	TRBJ1-2	CASSLRAGGYGYTF
NA	TRBV24-1	TRBJ2-1	CATSAGGAYNEQFF
NA	TRBV4-1	TRBJ2-5	CASSQERDGRETQYF
NA	TRBV4-2	TRBJ1-6	CASSQEGATGLSSNSPLHF
NA	TRBV12-3/TRBV12-4	TRBJ1-2	CASSAGTYGYTF
NA	TRBV14	TRBJ1-4	CASSQSEARKLFF
TRBD1	TRBV9	TRBJ1-6	CASSAGQGNGSPLHF
NA	TRBV27	TRBJ2-4	CASSSGRWAKNIQYF
NA	TRBV7-2	TRBJ1-3	CASSLRGPMESPGNTIYF
NA	TRBV5-1	TRBJ2-1	CASTKGGVEAYNEQFF
NA	TRBV6-5	TRBJ1-4	CASSYVPGGDEKLFF
NA	TRBV14	TRBJ2-2	CASSQLRVGTGELFF
TRBD2	TRBV6-5	TRBJ2-2	CASAAGGPGELFF
NA	TRBV7-8	TRBJ2-2	CASSLAGLTGELFF
NA	TRBV5-1	TRBJ2-3	CASSILPLDPDPRTDTQYF
NA	TRBV5-1	TRBJ1-4	CASSLEVTNEKLFF
TRBD2	TRBV25-1	TRBJ2-5	CASSDPGGDGETQYF
TRBD1	TRBV2	TRBJ2-1	CASSPGQGRKEQFF
NA	TRBV10-3	TRBJ1-2	CAISELQSWDGYTF
TRBD1	TRBV10-2	TRBJ2-3	CASATGTGGTDTQYF
TRBD1	TRBV19	TRBJ2-6	CASSRLDAQGPSGANVLTF
NA	TRBV6-6	TRBJ1-1	CASSYGRGNTEAFF
TRBD2	TRBV5-1	TRBJ2-3	CASSLLGRGAGDDTQYF